The next 31 T cell receptor beta chains were all read from a single sample in a study of shared clonotypes between healthy human individuals. Assay: immunoSEQ multiplex PCR; the TCRdb copy retains only in-frame clones and omits some. The sample records about half a million clones, roughly 78% being singletons. Input material: PBMCs. Source of these receptors: a woman aged 40-49 years in good health. Some clones in this sample may be carry-over from other donors' samples.

The rearrangement uses TRBV6-6 and TRBJ1-5; D remains ambiguous. CDR1 and CDR2 (germline): MNHNY, SVGAGI (reference sequence). The CDR3 sequence is 13 residues long. V lost 0 bases to trimming and J lost 4 bases, with 4 bases between them. The DNA of the CDR3 is TGTGCCAGCAGTTACTCTTGGAATCAGCCCCAGCATTTT. This codes for CASSYSWNQPQHF.

The chain uses TRBV9 and TRBJ2-2; no clear D. The CDR3 totals 14 residues. CDR1 and CDR2 from the germline V gene are SGDLS and YYNGEE. V lost 4 bases and J lost 0, with 7 bases in between. CDR3 residues: CASSNGANTGELFF. CDR3 in DNA: TGTGCCAGCAGCAACGGAGCGAACACCGGGGAGCTGTTTTTT.

V and J are TRBV7-9 and TRBJ2-2, with D unresolved. V lost 1 base to trimming and J lost 1 base, with 7 bases between them. The CDR3 extends over 15 amino acids. Germline assignment: CDR1 SEHNR and CDR2 FQNEAQ (reference sequence). The CDR3, as DNA: TGTGCCAGCAGCTTAGGCCTCGGGAACACCGGGGAGCTGTTTTTT. The encoded protein is CASSLGLGNTGELFF.

The CDR3 DNA reads TGTGCCAGCAGGCCCGGGACAGGGGGCACAAAACTGTTTTTT. It specifies CASRPGTGGTKLFF. The chain links TRBV27 to TRBJ1-4, with 12 bases matching TRBD1. The V segment lost 6 bases and the J segment 10 bases; nucleotides outside the gene matches: 6. The V gene's germline CDR1 is MNHEY and CDR2 SMNVEV (reference sequence). This CDR3 comprises 14 residues.

The genes are TRBV5-1 and TRBJ2-7; 7 nucleotides match TRBD1. Per the germline V gene, CDR1 is SGHRS and CDR2 is YFSETQ. Trimming removed 0 bases from V and 3 bases from J; junction bases left unmatched: 3. This CDR3 has 14 amino acids. The CDR3 sequence: CASSLAGQHYEQYF. The CDR3 DNA sequence: TGCGCCAGCAGCTTGGCGGGACAGCACTACGAGCAGTACTTC.

The chain uses TRBV27 and TRBJ2-1; 7 nucleotides align to TRBD2. The CDR3 consists of 15 residues. V gave up 1 base and J gave up 4 bases; unmatched junction bases: 4. The germline CDR1 and CDR2 sequences are MNHEY and SMNVEV (reference sequence). The CDR3: CASSLYAGEYNEQFF. CDR3 DNA: TGTGCCAGCAGTTTATACGCGGGAGAGTACAATGAGCAGTTCTTC.

The sample holds a few counts of this clone. CDR3 in amino acids: CASSPGENTEAFF. The CDR3 bases are TGTGCCAGCAGTCCGGGTGAGAACACTGAAGCTTTCTTT. The rearrangement links TRBV6-1 to TRBJ1-1; no clear D gene. Trimming left V 5 bases short and J 1 base short, with 8 bases between. The length of the CDR3 is 13 residues. Germline V lookup: CDR1 MNHNS, CDR2 SASEGT.

The V gene is TRBV5-1, the J gene TRBJ1-1; TRBD1 agrees at 7 bases. V lost 0 bases and J lost 11; bases outside the gene matches: 7. CDR3 length: 13 amino acids. Germline CDR1 SGHRS, CDR2 YFSETQ. CDR3 coding DNA: TGCGCCAGCAGCTTGGGAGGGGGCGAGAACGCTTTCTTT. The encoded protein is CASSLGGGENAFF.

The genes are TRBV30 and TRBJ2-5; 7 nucleotides align to TRBD1. With the DNA end fitting TRBJ2-7 better, the J assignment may be wrong. Germline CDR1 reads GTSNPN; CDR2 reads SVGIG (reference sequence). The CDR3 consists of 15 residues. The CDR3 DNA sequence: TGTGCCTGGAGACGCGGACAGGAAGCAAACTACGAGCAGTACTTC. Its translation: CAWRRGQEANYEQYF.

This sequence joins TRBV5-6 and TRBJ2-7, with D possibly called TRBD1 or TRBD2 (5 bases each). This CDR3 region has 16 residues. The V end lost 4 bases, the J end lost 1 base, and 18 bases lay between the germline ends. The germline CDR1 and CDR2 sequences are SGHDT and YYEEEE. The CDR3 is CASSLAPGRGSYEQYF. In DNA form, the CDR3 reads TGTGCCAGCAGCCTAGCCCCAGGAAGGGGATCCTACGAGCAGTACTTC.

The V gene is TRBV28, the J gene TRBJ2-5; 9 bases are a match to TRBD1. The J call could be wrong; TRBJ2-7 is a better fit for the DNA end. Germline V gene sequence: CDR1 MDHEN, CDR2 SYDVKM. This CDR3 contains 13 residues. Written as DNA, the CDR3 is TGTGCCAGCAGCAGCCGGGACAGGGCCGAGCAGTACTTC. Its protein is CASSSRDRAEQYF.

This chain uses TRBV9 with TRBJ2-3; TRBD2 aligns across 7 bases. Per germline, CDR1 SGDLS and CDR2 YYNGEE. CDR3 length: 15 residues. The V and J ends lost 0 bases and 4 bases, in that order; junction bases with no gene match: 5. The CDR3 protein is CASSVGGSPPDTQYF. The CDR3 DNA follows: TGTGCCAGCAGCGTAGGCGGGAGCCCCCCAGATACGCAGTATTTT.

The chain uses TRBV5-1 and TRBJ2-7; D may correspond to TRBD1 or TRBD2 (5 bases each). Germline V lookup: CDR1 SGHRS, CDR2 YFSETQ. The CDR3 has 13 residues. The V end lost 3 bases, the J end lost 5 bases, and 12 bases lay between the germline ends. CDR3 sequence (DNA): TGCGCCAGCAGCTCGGGACGGGCTAACGAGCAGTACTTC. It codes for CASSSGRANEQYF.

This chain uses TRBV25-1 with TRBJ1-1; weak D call: TRBD1 (6 bases). Trimming pared 6 bases from V and 6 bases from J, leaving 14 bases between. Looked up from germline, CDR1 is MGHDK and CDR2 is SYGVNS. This CDR3 contains 13 residues. The CDR3 bases are TGTGCCAGCAGCCAAACAGGGCCGGCTGAAGCTTTCTTT. It encodes CASSQTGPAEAFF. The variable domain in full, completed from reference TRBV25-1 and TRBJ1-1, reads EADIYQTPRYLVIGTGKKITLECSQTMGHDKMYWYQQDPGMELHLIHYSYGVNSTEKGDLSSESTVSRIRTEHFPLTLESARPSHTSQYLCASSQTGPAEAFFGQGTRLTVV.

The CDR3, as DNA: TGCGCCAGCAGCTTTTTTGCAGATACGCAGTATTTT. Translating it yields CASSFFADTQYF. The rearrangement uses TRBV5-1 and TRBJ2-3; no definite D call. There are 12 residues in the CDR3. Germline V gene lookup returns CDR1 SGHRS and CDR2 YFSETQ. V shed 2 bases and J shed 4 bases, with 5 bases lying between them.

The V and J genes are TRBV7-2 and TRBJ2-7; D possibly corresponds to TRBD2 (6 bases). Trimming took 4 bases from V and 5 from J, leaving 24 bases between them. Germline loops: CDR1 SGHTA, CDR2 FQGNSA. CDR3 size: 17 residues. CDR3 protein: CASSSPTGSLIGDEQYF. CDR3 DNA sequence: TGTGCCAGCAGCTCACCAACCGGGAGTCTGATCGGAGACGAGCAGTACTTC.

The chain uses TRBV28 and TRBJ1-1; TRBD1 matches at 7 bases. Germline V CDR1 and CDR2: MDHEN, SYDVKM. The CDR3 sequence is 14 residues long. V dropped 1 base and J dropped 4; count of bases not matched to a gene: 3. The CDR3 loop is CASSLSGGSTEAFF. The DNA for the CDR3 is TGTGCCAGCAGTTTATCAGGGGGGTCCACTGAAGCTTTCTTT.

DNA for the CDR3: TGTGCCAGCAGCTTGGGATGGGGGAACACCGGGGAGCTGTTTTTT. Translating it yields CASSLGWGNTGELFF. This chain connects TRBV5-4 to TRBJ2-2; no firm D call. V gave up 0 bases and J gave up 1 base, with 7 bases separating them. Germline CDR1 SGHNT, CDR2 YYREEE (reference sequence). The length of the CDR3 is 15 residues.

This clone was detected only a few times. The CDR3 reads CASSESGRAGRNTEAFF. CDR3 DNA: TGTGCCAGCAGTGAATCGGGCAGGGCTGGACGGAACACTGAAGCTTTCTTT. This rearrangement joins TRBV25-1 to TRBJ1-1, with D perhaps TRBD1 (5 bases). The CDR3 is 17 amino acids. V was shortened by 1 base and J by 1 base, with 16 bases between the two germline ends. Germline CDR1 reads MGHDK; CDR2 reads SYGVNS.

The rearrangement links TRBV5-4 to TRBJ1-4; TRBD1 is a possible D gene (6 bases). The germline gives CDR1 SGHNT, CDR2 YYREEE (reference sequence). The CDR3 runs 14 residues. V was trimmed by 5 bases and J by 5 bases, leaving 13 bases between them. DNA of the CDR3: TGTGCCAGCAGTTTAGGACAGAGAAATGAAAAACTGTTTTTT. It translates to CASSLGQRNEKLFF.

The rearrangement uses TRBV19 and TRBJ2-7; maybe TRBD1 (5 bases). Germline V gene lookup returns CDR1 LNHDA and CDR2 SQIVND (reference sequence). CDR3 length equals 15 residues. Trimming took off 3 bases at V and 3 bases at J, with 15 bases between the two ends. This CDR3 is CASSMSTGLGYEQYF. CDR3 DNA sequence: TGTGCCAGTAGTATGTCCACAGGTCTTGGCTACGAGCAGTACTTC.

The chain has TRBV6-1 and TRBJ1-2; maybe TRBD1 (6 bases). The V end was cut by 2 bases, the J end by 7 bases, with 17 bases between. Germline V gene data show CDR1 as MNHNS and CDR2 as SASEGT. The CDR3 length is 15 residues. The CDR3 coding sequence is TGTGCCAGCAGTGAATTAGGGGGACGATTGGGTGGCTACACCTTC. Translation: CASSELGGRLGGYTF.

This clone was counted only a few times. This sample includes further DNA sequences coding for the same CDR3. The CDR3 here is CASSLNTIYF. CDR3 DNA sequence: TGTGCCAGCAGCCTCAACACCATATATTTT. The chain joins TRBV7-9 to TRBJ1-3, with D uncertain. The V and J ends lost 5 bases and 7 bases respectively, with 3 bases between them. This CDR3 is 10 amino acids long. The germline V gene has CDR1 SEHNR and CDR2 FQNEAQ (reference sequence).

The chain combines TRBV28 with TRBJ1-4; D is uncertain. This CDR3 contains 17 residues. Trimming took 5 bases from V and 4 from J, leaving 20 bases between them. The V gene's germline CDR1 is MDHEN and CDR2 SYDVKM. Written as DNA, the CDR3 is TGTGCCAGCAGTATGATTTATTTGGGATGGCATAATGAAAAACTGTTTTTT. Its translation: CASSMIYLGWHNEKLFF. The whole variable domain, remainder taken from reference TRBV28 and TRBJ1-4, is DVKVTQSSRYLVKRTGEKVFLECVQDMDHENMFWYRQDPGLGLRLIYFSYDVKMKEKGDIPEGYSVSREKKERFSLILESASTNQTSMYLCASSMIYLGWHNEKLFFGSGTQLSVL.

The chain joins TRBV5-1 to TRBJ2-3; 8 bases agree with TRBD2. The CDR3 is 14 residues long. The trim removed 6 bases at V and 8 bases at J, leaving 11 bases unmatched. Germline V lookup: CDR1 SGHRS, CDR2 YFSETQ. The CDR3 here is CASNDVSGGGTQYF. CDR3 nucleotide sequence: TGCGCCAGCAACGACGTGTCGGGAGGGGGTACGCAGTATTTT. Full variable domain (outside the CDR3, taken from reference TRBV5-1 and TRBJ2-3): KAGVTQTPRYLIKTRGQQVTLSCSPISGHRSVSWYQQTPGQGLQFLFEYFSETQRNKGNFPGRFSGRQFSNSRSEMNVSTLELGDSALYLCASNDVSGGGTQYFGPGTRLTVL.

CDR3 region: CASSMETGRYSGYTF. In DNA form, the CDR3 reads TGTGCCAGTAGTATGGAGACAGGGCGATACTCTGGCTACACCTTC. V gene TRBV19 combines with J gene TRBJ1-2, with 7 bases aligning to TRBD1. V lost 3 bases and J lost 7; bases outside the gene matches: 11. Germline V gives CDR1 LNHDA, CDR2 SQIVND (reference sequence). CDR3 size: 15 residues. Full variable domain (missing parts from reference TRBV19 and TRBJ1-2): DGGITQSPKYLFRKEGQNVTLSCEQNLNHDAMYWYRQDPGQGLRLIYYSQIVNDFQKGDIAEGYSVSREKKESFPLTVTSAQKNPTAFYLCASSMETGRYSGYTFGSGTRLTVV.

V is TRBV15 and J is TRBJ2-7; 11 bases map to TRBD2. There are 16 residues in the CDR3. Looked up from germline, CDR1 is LNHNV and CDR2 is YYDKDF (reference sequence). The ends lost 4 bases at V and 5 bases at J; junction bases unmatched: 10. The CDR3 loop reads CATSTFSGRERNEQYF. Written as DNA, the CDR3 is TGTGCCACCAGCACCTTTAGCGGGAGGGAAAGGAACGAGCAGTACTTC.

V usage is TRBV9 and J usage is TRBJ2-7; D is uncertain. Looked up from germline, CDR1 is SGDLS and CDR2 is YYNGEE. This CDR3 comprises 12 residues. V lost 3 bases to trimming and J lost 4 bases, with 8 bases between them. The CDR3: CASSGVTYEQYF. In nucleotides, the CDR3 is TGTGCCAGCAGCGGAGTCACGTACGAGCAGTACTTC.

This sequence joins TRBV27 and TRBJ1-1, with a weak D call TRBD1 (5 bases). CDR1 MNHEY and CDR2 SMNVEV come from the germline V gene (reference sequence). The CDR3 is 14 residues long. The germline V and J ends were trimmed by 3 bases and 10 bases, with 18 bases remaining between them. CDR3 sequence: CASSFGTSPGGAFF. CDR3 nucleotides: TGTGCCAGCAGTTTTGGGACTTCACCCGGGGGAGCTTTCTTT.

The chain couples TRBV7-8 to TRBJ1-4; 8 nucleotides align to TRBD1. V shed 4 bases and J 10 bases; nucleotides not matched to a gene: 5. The CDR3 is made up of 13 amino acids. Germline CDR1 and CDR2: SGHVS and FQNEAQ. CDR3 DNA sequence: TGTGCCAGCAGCTCGCGGACAGGGTCAAAACTGTTTTTT. Its translation is CASSSRTGSKLFF.

This clone was detected ten times or more. The chain carries TRBV6-4 and TRBJ2-3, with TRBD2 identical over 7 bases. Germline loops: CDR1 MRHNA, CDR2 SNTAGT. CDR3 length: 17 residues. With 5 bases clipped from V and 3 bases from J, the junction kept 14 bases outside the gene matches. The CDR3 coding sequence is TGTGCCAGCAGTTTGGAGTTTGGGGAGGGGTTGACAGATACGCAGTATTTT. Its protein product is CASSLEFGEGLTDTQYF.